A selection of T cell receptor beta chains follows, all from one sample in a study of beta chain features in type 1 diabetes. Produced via immunoSEQ multiplex PCR; TCRdb's table is partial and in-frame only. The sample has approximately 280,000 clones, around 16% seen once. Sequencing was carried out using naive CD4+ T cells from blood. These receptors all stem from a man between 18 and 29 years old with type 1 diabetes. Each CDR3 is given with its conserved first and last residue. A D gene is named only where the DNA matches it firmly. Only some rows state a clone size, as once, few, many or a class for expanded clones.

abundance	v_gene	d_gene	j_gene	CDR3aa	CDR3nt
few	TRBV25-1	.	TRBJ2-1	CASSEQLVGYNEQFF	TGTGCCAGCAGTGAACAACTAGTCGGCTACAATGAGCAGTTCTTC
once	TRBV30	TRBD1	TRBJ2-7	CAWSDISGTGTYEQYF	TGTGCCTGGAGCGACATTTCCGGGACAGGGACCTACGAGCAGTACTTC
.	TRBV29-1	TRBD1	TRBJ1-5	CSPPDRRRDHSNQPQHF	TGCAGCCCACCGGACAGGCGACGCGATCATAGCAATCAGCCCCAGCATTTT
.	TRBV9	TRBD2	TRBJ2-5	CASSVGDGTSGGRGETQYF	TGTGCCAGCAGCGTGGGTGACGGGACTAGCGGGGGGCGAGGCGAGACCCAGTACTTC
.	TRBV27	TRBD1	TRBJ2-6	CASRTIDRVRANVLTF	TGTGCCAGCAGAACTATTGACAGGGTGCGGGCCAACGTCCTGACTTTC
.	TRBV7-9	.	TRBJ1-2	CASSQDSRLSGYTF	TGTGCCAGCAGCCAGGACAGCCGCTTGAGTGGCTACACCTTC
.	TRBV7-2	TRBD1	TRBJ2-1	CASSQTGEDHNEQFF	TGTGCCAGCAGCCAGACAGGGGAAGATCACAATGAGCAGTTCTTC
.	TRBV2	.	TRBJ2-7	CASSESGEQYF	TGTGCCAGCAGTGAATCGGGGGAGCAGTACTTC
.	TRBV18	.	TRBJ1-3	CASSPFRDSGNTIYF	TGTGCCAGCTCACCATTCAGGGACTCTGGAAACACCATATATTTT
.	TRBV18	TRBD1	TRBJ1-4	CASSPPGQENEKLFF	TGTGCCAGCTCACCCCCGGGACAGGAGAATGAAAAACTGTTTTTT
.	TRBV5-6	TRBD2	TRBJ2-1	CASSASTSGGNYNEQFF	TGTGCCAGCAGCGCCTCGACTAGCGGGGGGAACTACAATGAGCAGTTCTTC
.	TRBV5-6	TRBD1	TRBJ2-7	CASSTYRGSSYEQYF	TGTGCCAGCAGCACATACAGGGGATCCTCCTACGAGCAGTACTTC
.	TRBV6-5	TRBD1	TRBJ1-2	CASTSPGTEYGYTF	TGTGCCAGCACCTCTCCCGGGACAGAGTATGGCTACACCTTC
few	TRBV28	.	TRBJ1-5	CASSHNQPQHF	TGTGCCAGCAGCCACAATCAGCCCCAGCATTTT
few	TRBV19	TRBD2	TRBJ2-1	CASSILGGEQFF	TGTGCCAGTAGTATTCTGGGGGGGGAGCAGTTCTTC
few	TRBV9	.	TRBJ1-6	CASSRLEASPLHF	TGTGCCAGCAGCCGCCTTGAAGCGTCACCCCTCCACTTT
few	TRBV29-1	.	TRBJ2-1	CSVEPRRLLDEQFF	TGCAGCGTTGAACCCAGGAGGCTCTTGGATGAGCAGTTCTTC
.	TRBV7-2	TRBD2	TRBJ2-5	CASSSGTSGQETQYF	TGTGCCAGCAGCTCGGGGACTAGCGGGCAAGAGACCCAGTACTTC
few	TRBV7-8	TRBD2	TRBJ2-7	CASSSNPGLSTYEQYF	TGTGCCAGCAGCTCCAATCCGGGACTATCGACCTACGAGCAGTACTTC
.	TRBV28	TRBD1	TRBJ2-7	CASSRTGNSYEQYF	TGTGCCAGCAGCCGGACAGGAAACTCCTACGAGCAGTACTTC
few	TRBV9	.	TRBJ2-1	CASSVTGGVSYNEQFF	TGTGCCAGCAGCGTCACCGGCGGGGTATCCTACAATGAGCAGTTCTTC
.	TRBV6-5	.	TRBJ2-7	CASSYDPGYEQYF	TGTGCCAGCAGTTACGACCCGGGTTACGAGCAGTACTTC
few	TRBV28	.	TRBJ1-2	CASSTGSVHYGYTF	TGTGCCAGCAGCACAGGGTCCGTTCACTATGGCTACACCTTC
once	TRBV9	.	TRBJ2-3	CASSATPSTDTQYF	TGTGCCAGCAGCGCCACACCTAGCACAGATACGCAGTATTTT
.	TRBV28	TRBD2	TRBJ2-2	CASSSSGETGELFF	TGTGCCAGCAGTTCTAGCGGGGAGACCGGGGAGCTGTTTTTT
.	TRBV5-1	.	TRBJ2-3	CASRHPGYTDTQYF	TGCGCCAGCAGACACCCAGGGTACACAGATACGCAGTATTTT
.	TRBV28	TRBD1	TRBJ1-1	CASSLYRGQVFEAFF	TGTGCCAGCAGTTTATATCGGGGACAGGTTTTTGAAGCTTTCTTT
.	TRBV5-1	TRBD2	TRBJ2-1	CASSLFSGRAHSYNEQFF	TGCGCCAGCAGCTTGTTCAGCGGGAGGGCCCACTCCTACAATGAGCAGTTCTTC
.	TRBV29-1	TRBD1	TRBJ1-2	CSAADRAYGYTF	TGCAGCGCTGCGGACAGGGCCTATGGCTACACCTTC
few	TRBV29-1	.	TRBJ2-7	CSVAGRVTYEQYF	TGCAGCGTTGCGGGCAGGGTAACCTACGAGCAGTACTTC
.	TRBV5-4	TRBD1	TRBJ2-1	CASSSGGEWNEQFF	TGTGCCAGCAGCTCAGGGGGCGAATGGAATGAGCAGTTCTTC
few	TRBV5-1	.	TRBJ2-2	CASSLATANTGELFF	TGCGCCAGCAGCTTGGCCACAGCGAACACCGGGGAGCTGTTTTTT
few	TRBV25-1	.	TRBJ2-7	CASSEWRTYEQYF	TGTGCCAGCAGTGAATGGCGGACCTACGAGCAGTACTTC
few	TRBV7-6	TRBD1	TRBJ2-6	CASSDPWGQRAGANVLTF	TGTGCCAGCAGCGATCCTTGGGGACAGAGGGCTGGGGCCAACGTCCTGACTTTC
once	TRBV19	TRBD2	TRBJ2-3	CASSIGLAGGTDTQYF	TGTGCCAGTAGTATCGGGCTAGCGGGGGGCACAGATACGCAGTATTTT
few	TRBV5-1	.	TRBJ2-2	CASSYRSGAGQTGELFF	TGCGCCAGCAGCTACCGAAGTGGGGCAGGGCAAACCGGGGAGCTGTTTTTT
.	TRBV5-1	.	TRBJ2-7	CASSPGVWEEQYF	TGCGCCAGCAGCCCAGGGGTGTGGGAAGAGCAGTACTTC
few	TRBV28	.	TRBJ2-5	CASSSQETQYF	TGTGCCAGCAGCTCTCAAGAGACCCAGTACTTC
few	TRBV9	.	TRBJ2-1	CASSVGLYEQFF	TGTGCCAGCAGCGTAGGTCTCTATGAGCAGTTCTTC
few	TRBV23-1	.	TRBJ2-5	CASSQLFSDSQETQYF	TGCGCCAGCAGTCAGCTGTTCTCGGACAGCCAAGAGACCCAGTACTTC
.	TRBV5-1	.	TRBJ1-5	CASSLSGVSNQPQHF	TGCGCCAGCAGCTTGTCAGGGGTTAGCAATCAGCCCCAGCATTTT
.	TRBV7-9	TRBD1	TRBJ2-3	CASSGQGKGTDTQYF	TGTGCCAGCAGCGGACAGGGGAAAGGCACAGATACGCAGTATTTT
few	TRBV27	.	TRBJ2-3	CASGARSGTDTQYF	TGTGCCAGCGGTGCAAGAAGCGGCACAGATACGCAGTATTTT
.	TRBV30	.	TRBJ2-1	CAWSVMGGQFF	TGTGCCTGGAGTGTAATGGGGGGGCAGTTCTTC
few	TRBV7-8	.	TRBJ2-5	CASSVSIRGRETQYF	TGTGCCAGCAGCGTTTCGATCCGGGGGAGGGAGACCCAGTACTTC
few	TRBV5-1	.	TRBJ2-1	CASSLVPSSNEQFF	TGCGCCAGCAGCTTGGTGCCCAGTTCAAATGAGCAGTTCTTC
few	TRBV29-1	.	TRBJ2-7	CSVVRDTSSYEQYF	TGCAGCGTTGTCCGGGACACGAGCTCCTACGAGCAGTACTTC
few	TRBV6-7	TRBD1	TRBJ2-1	CASINPPGQHNEQFF	TGTGCCAGCATCAACCCCCCGGGACAGCACAATGAACAGTTCTTC
few	TRBV9	.	TRBJ1-5	CASSVAGDSNQPQHF	TGTGCCAGCAGCGTAGCAGGGGATAGCAATCAGCCCCAGCATTTT
.	TRBV29-1	.	TRBJ1-3	CSVEAGGYTIYF	TGCAGCGTTGAAGCAGGTGGATACACCATATATTTT
.	TRBV29-1	TRBD1	TRBJ1-5	CSVWDRGQAAQHF	TGCAGCGTATGGGACAGGGGGCAAGCAGCCCAGCATTTT
.	TRBV7-2	.	TRBJ1-5	CASSRDSNQPQHF	TGTGCCAGCAGCCGCGATAGCAATCAGCCCCAGCATTTT
.	TRBV2	TRBD2	TRBJ2-3	CASSAGTSGGAGDTQYF	TGTGCCAGCAGCGCAGGGACTAGCGGAGGCGCCGGGGATACGCAGTATTTT
.	TRBV2	.	TRBJ1-2	CASSRPGGDSGYTF	TGTGCCAGCAGTCGCCCGGGGGGTGATAGTGGCTACACCTTC
.	TRBV10-3	.	TRBJ2-1	CAIRDGGSGPYNEQFF	TGTGCCATCAGGGACGGCGGTAGCGGACCCTACAATGAGCAGTTCTTC